This T cell receptor beta chain comes out of a study of CD8+ T cells in alopecia areata. For the study at large: Treatment with tofacitinib (6 to 18 months) was followed by 6 months off drug. Findings and caveats of the study: With patients, TCR sharing proved less clear than in mice, a difference possibly related to HLA. Higher clonality than in normal scalp was seen in lesional scalp, especially alopecia totalis/universalis.

About this clone itself: The antigen remains unidentified.

As part of sample collection, lesional scalp punch biopsies and peripheral blood were taken from alopecia areata patients. After isolation, RNA underwent reverse transcription to generate cDNA as the sequencing template. TCRdb keeps only in-frame clones here, not all; method: immunoSEQ multiplex PCR. The data contain around 140,000 clones, about 47% of them singletons. Germline CDR1 is MGHRA and CDR2 is YSYEKL. The V end was cut by 2 bases, the J end by 5 bases, with 11 bases between. The CDR3 consists of 14 residues. This sample comprised CD8+ T cells sorted from blood, obtained at week 0. The rearrangement uses TRBV4-1 and TRBJ2-3, with D tentatively TRBD1 or TRBD2 (6 bases each). This TCR came from a human donor with alopecia areata. The CDR3 DNA follows: TGCGCCAGCAGCCAAACGGGGGCAGGAGATACGCAGTATTTT. The encoded protein is CASSQTGAGDTQYF.